This T cell receptor (beta chain) was found in a study of cytomegalovirus exposure and HLA in healthy donors (dated by TCRdb to about 2017). About the investigation overall: In an earlier analysis of under 750 of the donors, 276 Gb of sequence data and just under 120 million unique TCR beta sequences from approximately 180 million T cells were reported. An early release covering about 600 HLA-typed donors comprised about 300 gigabases of sequencing data and around 80 million unique TCR sequences. Of the roughly 420 genotyped donors, 65% to 90% were placed in the genetic ancestry cluster associated with self-reported Caucasian donors. The aim of the study was to test whether cataloging public T cell receptors could identify signatures of past pathogen exposure. The study profiled the T cell repertoires of hundreds of subjects by immunosequencing and related them to cytomegalovirus serostatus. In addition to the first cohort of 666 subjects, a separate validation cohort of approximately 130 different subjects was used. To predict cytomegalovirus infection status, the study brought together high-throughput TCR immunosequencing, statistical association of individual TCRs with disease status, and machine learning. To study patterns of TCR occurrence, a later analysis re-analyzed previously published TCR beta repertoires from around 660 donors and added high-resolution HLA genotyping. Rather than drawing on any new phenotypic data, the later analysis identified candidate immune exposures from TCR beta sequences and the way those sequences occurred across donors. In an earlier analysis of roughly 540 of the donors, high-throughput TCR beta sequencing was used to judge whether each TCR beta V gene segment behaved as functional or pseudogenic. Donor age, sex, ethnicity and CMV serostatus were collected together with the repertoire data. A later genetic analysis took genome-wide SNP genotypes for about three fifths of the 666 donors and used that subset as a discovery cohort. Every repertoire in the discovery cohort had been generated on one and the same sequencing platform. HLA typing included class I and class II loci at four-digit resolution. Typing coverage varied by locus: about 629-640 donors for A, B, C, DRB1 and DQB1; roughly 510 for DQA1; over 600 for DPA1; 450 to 480 for DPB1. About five DR-DQ haplotypes were treated as single units for association and clustering because of strong linkage in the cohort. Among some 410 genotyped donors of the cohort, an average of about 240,000 unique TCR beta nucleotide sequences were sequenced per donor, about a sixth of them non-productive. Overall results and qualifications from the work: The 87-base-pair reads could not distinguish some IMGT-functional V segments, including TRBV6-2 and TRBV6-3, so those segments were excluded. A group of highly shared sequence variants was considered likely to be a technical artifact of the sequencing pipeline. The study listed around 160 TCR beta chains as associated with cytomegalovirus. An earlier analysis of 450 to 750 of the donors showed that most TCR beta V segments appeared in productive rearrangements either about 87% or about 30% of the time, which broadly matched IMGT annotations. According to a later analysis, most CMV-associated TCR beta chains appeared to be HLA-restricted, and the HLA associations seemed to be driven largely by CMV exposure. In vitro tests confirmed that a few of the cytomegalovirus-associated TCR beta chains recognize cytomegalovirus antigens. In a later genetic analysis, fewer N-insertions in productive TCRs were reported among donors in an Asian-associated ancestry cluster than the approximately 670-donor mean. A further reported finding was that TCR beta sequences accurately predicted the HLA-A and HLA-B alleles for most subjects in the first cohort. Roughly uniform sequencing depth across donors was assumed in presence/absence analyses, although this assumption may not hold. In this cohort, only TCR beta chains were sequenced, and detectable features were limited by the absence of alpha or paired-chain data. Across donors, most TCR sequences were observed very rarely, whereas some public TCRs were present in many individuals. A later analysis found that HLA-associated TCR beta chains were more clonally expanded and had lower generation probabilities than equally common non-associated chains. An association between a missense DCLRE1C variant and V-gene and J-gene trimming of TCR beta chains was found in a later genetic analysis and replicated in an independent cohort. The authors suggested that the approach could potentially be generalized to other disease states and immunological phenotypes. A later analysis found that TCR association rates varied across HLA loci, with DRB1 alleles showing the most associated TCRs and HLA-C alleles the fewest. At a false discovery rate of 0.05, a later analysis linked 16,000 or so TCR beta sequences to specific HLA alleles. A later analysis reported that several top co-occurrence clusters appeared linked to parvovirus B19, influenza, CMV and Epstein-Barr virus. HLA typing was unavailable for some donors at each locus, so association tests used only the typed subset. Some 15 rarely observed V segments, including chromosome 9 orphons, were excluded from the earlier analysis of a few hundred of the donors because counts were too low. CMV serostatus was the only immune exposure information available for the cohort. When HLA alleles, especially DR and DQ, strongly co-occurred, TCR associations were difficult to assign to individual alleles. The classifier was reported to diagnose cytomegalovirus status with high specificity and sensitivity in both the original cohort and the validation cohort. Linkage disequilibrium might explain the correlated functional status among segregating V segments, but an unknown experimental factor could not be ruled out.

The protocol used for the library was the immunoSEQ multiplex PCR assay. For the multiplex PCR, a mixture combining 60 forward primers for TCR Vbeta segments and 13 reverse primers for TCR Jbeta segments was used. The CDR3 region of rearranged TCR beta genes was amplified from genomic DNA with a multiplex PCR assay. The amplified TCR beta libraries were sequenced on the Illumina HiSeq System as 87-base-pair reads. As for the original processing: A later analysis counted about 80 million unique TCR beta chains across the 500 to 850 repertoires, and some 11 million of these chains were shared by at least two donors. A nearest-neighbor algorithm error-corrected the raw reads and collapsed the reads into unique sequences, merging closely related sequences to remove PCR and sequencing errors. CDR3 sequences were aligned to IMGT reference sequences to assign V, D and J gene segments. For a sequence to be retained, at least a six-nucleotide match to both a V gene segment and a J gene segment was required. Rearrangements were classified as productive when the CDR3 lacked stop codons and remained in frame with V and J, and all other rearrangements were classified as non-productive. Following IMGT convention, CDR3 was defined as the stretch from the second conserved V-encoded cysteine up to the conserved J-encoded phenylalanine. The earlier analysis of about 590 of the donors excluded sequences that lacked an unambiguous match to a single V gene segment. An earlier analysis of 500 to 600 of the donors classified V segments as functional when productive rearrangements were above 56.7% and as segregating when the standard deviation between donors was above 5%. A statistical classification framework was built to diagnose cytomegalovirus status from the catalog of TCR beta chain sequences. A later analysis assigned V and J genes by comparing TCR nucleotide sequences with IMGT/GENE-DB human TR gene sequences. The TCRdist pipeline was used in a later analysis to assign CDR3 sequences and most-parsimonious VDJ recombination scenarios. A later analysis defined each TCR beta chain by its CDR3 amino acid sequence plus V-gene family, and excluded reads lacking a unique V-gene family. As a way to deal with suspected cross-contamination and a sequencing artifact, a later analysis dropped 450 to 700 nucleotide sequences that were highly shared and had low generation probability. In a later analysis, a clonal expansion index for each public chain was calculated from normalized within-repertoire ranks of inferred template counts. A later analysis computed generation probabilities with a VDJ recombination model fitted to out-of-frame rearrangements, and checked the results against IGoR. Hypergeometric tests were used in a later analysis to score TCR-TCR, TCR-HLA and TCR-CMV co-occurrence, with a repertoire-size bias correction applied to the TCR pairs. In a later analysis, false discovery rates were estimated by permuting HLA or CMV assignments 20 times. In a later analysis, co-occurring TCRs were grouped using DBSCAN, and TCRdist sequence similarity was added for clustering within HLA-allele-positive subsets. Repertoires with fewer than 30,000 or more than 120,000 public chains were left out of co-occurrence clustering, as were five repertoires with anomalous nucleotide sharing. Here the immuneACCESS table is served through TCRdb, limited to in-frame sequences with V and J called. Missing clones are a known gap in these copies; in checked studies unresolved V genes cover under half, and the rest lacks a known reason. That table supplies the V and J calls and clone size; D and trimming were determined from the DNA. The sample has around 170,000 clones on record, roughly 80% of them singletons. Together, the top ten hold approximately 0.74% of the sample.

As to this clone: The antigen it binds to is not known. The record has no base qualities; no much larger clone is one base away.

V was cut back by 3 bases and J by 6 bases, leaving a gap of 6 bases between them. The CDR3 runs 12 amino acids, cysteine and phenylalanine included. Only CDR3 DNA is held: 36 bases, read in frame from base 1. As encoded in the germline V gene (reference sequence), CDR1 is SEHNR while CDR2 is FQNEAQ. In total, approximately 610 healthy bone marrow donors made up the cohort. At the time of sampling, all cohort members were nominally healthy, though unrecorded immune exposures were likely present. The donor was CMV seronegative and was included in the group of 352 seronegative cohort members. A peripheral blood sample was provided by each donor, and peripheral blood mononuclear cells were used for TCR beta sequencing. The Qiagen DNeasy Blood Extraction Kit was used to extract genomic DNA from the blood cell samples.

Sequenced: PBMCs. The sequence was obtained from a woman aged 18-30 years in good health and CMV-seronegative. Recombination connected TRBV7-9 to TRBJ1-3; no D gene call is confident. The nucleotide sequence reads as follows: TGTGCCAGCAGCTTCCGGGAAAACACCATATATTTT. Translated, it gives CASSFRENTIYF.